This T cell receptor (beta chain) was sequenced for a study of T cell responses to AZD1222 COVID-19 vaccine. From germline, CDR1 is MDHEN and CDR2 SYDVKM. Trimming pared 3 bases from V and 6 bases from J, leaving 11 bases between. CDR3 length: 14 amino acids. This clone was detected once. The data were produced by immunoSEQ multiplex PCR, yet TCRdb's version contains in-frame clones alone and is incomplete. Of 150,000 to 200,000 clones listed, approximately 91% were seen once; the top ten hold roughly 5.5%. This specimen consisted of peripheral blood, obtained on day 0 of AZD1222 vaccination. The rearrangement uses TRBV28 and TRBJ1-4; D is ambiguous. This TCR was recovered from an adult in good health. In DNA, the CDR3 is TGTGCCAGCAGTTTGGCCAGAAGGGATGAAAAACTGTTTTTT. Its protein is CASSLARRDEKLFF.